The clone carrying this T cell receptor beta chain occurred once. The sample belongs to a study of cytomegalovirus exposure and HLA in healthy donors. Study at large: Earlier, about 179 million T cells were analyzed, and about 120 million unique TCR beta sequences were found among them.

Germline CDR1 MNHEY, CDR2 SMNVEV (reference sequence). The J segment lost 2 bases and the V segment lost 5 bases, leaving 10 bases of the junction unmatched. The CDR3 consists of 16 residues. The PCR had 60 Vbeta and 13 Jbeta primers. Repertoires were generated with immunoSEQ multiplex PCR, while TCRdb's copy carries only in-frame clones and drops some. Of about 150,000 clones listed, about 80% are singletons. The rearrangement uses TRBV27 and TRBJ2-7; 9 bases align to TRBD2. Sequencing input: PBMCs. The receptor was isolated from a man aged 25 to 45 in good health and CMV-seropositive. The CDR3 DNA reads TGTGCCAGCAGTGGTAATAGGCTAGCGGGACCCTACGAGCAGTACTTC. Translation: CASSGNRLAGPYEQYF.